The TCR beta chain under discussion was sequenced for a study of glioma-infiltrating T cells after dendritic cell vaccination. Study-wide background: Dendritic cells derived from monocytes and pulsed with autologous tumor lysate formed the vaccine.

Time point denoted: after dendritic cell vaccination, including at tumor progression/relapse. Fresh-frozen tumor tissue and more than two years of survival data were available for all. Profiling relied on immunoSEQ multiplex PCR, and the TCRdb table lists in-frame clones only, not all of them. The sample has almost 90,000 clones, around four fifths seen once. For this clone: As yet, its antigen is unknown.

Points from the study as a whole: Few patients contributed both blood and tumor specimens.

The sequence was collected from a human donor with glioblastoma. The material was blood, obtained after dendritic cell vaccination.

The DNA of the CDR3 is TGTGCCAGCAGTGATCAGGGGGCGGACACTGAAGCTTTCTTT. It specifies CASSDQGADTEAFF. V is TRBV2 and J is TRBJ1-1, with TRBD1 matching over 8 bases. There are 14 residues in the CDR3. With V trimmed by 3 bases and J by 3 bases, 3 bases remained unmatched. Germline CDR1 reads SNHLY; CDR2 reads FYNNEI.